The entry that follows covers one TCR beta chain sequence. This entry belongs to a study of long-term antiretroviral therapy in people with HIV. The authors ran the immunoSEQ assay, v3.0, at survey level. Method: immunoSEQ multiplex PCR; TCRdb's copy keeps in-frame clones and lacks some. The data contain about 32,000 clones, over 75% of them singletons. Trimming pared 0 bases from V and 1 base from J, leaving 1 base between. Germline V CDR1 and CDR2: PRHDT, FYEKMQ (reference sequence). The CDR3 is 14 residues long. Specimen: unsorted PBMCs, collected about 3.5 years after starting antiretroviral therapy. The TCR originated in a man between 18 and 35 years old with HIV. This chain joins TRBV13 and TRBJ2-6, with D hard to call. CDR3 sequence (DNA): TGTGCCAGCAGCTTAGGGTCTGGGGCCAACGTCCTGACTTTC. The encoded protein is CASSLGSGANVLTF.